This TCR beta chain was profiled in a study of tumor and adjacent non-tumor tissue in lung cancer. This clonotype was seen many times. This may be a read error, as it is one base from a much larger clone. Germline lookup yields CDR1 MNHEY and CDR2 SVGAGI. The CDR3 length is 12 residues. The ends were cut back, 7 bases at V and 9 bases at J, with 13 bases in the middle. The template was RNA from unsorted bulk tissue. More than 3 cm separated this lung sample from the edge of the tumor. Between August and November 2014, newly diagnosed, chemotherapy-naive lung cancer patients underwent thoracic surgery in China. TCRbeta libraries were built with three rounds of nested PCR, modified from ARM-PCR. TCRdb analysed the multiplex PCR reads with MiXCR anew, one entry per CDR3 protein. The data hold about 67,000 distinct CDR3 sequences, with more than 75% observed a single time.

Sequenced: distant non-tumor lung tissue. This chain connects TRBV6-5 to TRBJ2-1; TRBD1 or TRBD2 may be the D gene (6 bases each). This receptor was obtained from a man aged 55 to 70 with non-small cell lung cancer. The CDR3: CASKQGLSEQFF. The CDR3 DNA reads TGTGCCAGCAAACAGGGACTCAGTGAGCAGTTCTTC.